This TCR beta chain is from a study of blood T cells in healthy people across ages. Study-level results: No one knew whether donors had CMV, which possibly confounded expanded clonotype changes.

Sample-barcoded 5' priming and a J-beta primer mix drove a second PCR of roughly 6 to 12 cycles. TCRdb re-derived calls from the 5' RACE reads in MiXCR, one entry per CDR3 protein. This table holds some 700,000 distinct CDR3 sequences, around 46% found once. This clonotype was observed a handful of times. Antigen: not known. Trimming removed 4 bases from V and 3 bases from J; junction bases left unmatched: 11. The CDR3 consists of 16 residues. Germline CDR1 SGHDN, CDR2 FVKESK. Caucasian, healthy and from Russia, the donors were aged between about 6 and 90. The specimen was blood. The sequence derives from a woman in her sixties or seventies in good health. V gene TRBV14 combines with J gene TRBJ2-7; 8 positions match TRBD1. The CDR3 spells CASSLTGQGVSYEQYF. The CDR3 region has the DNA TGTGCCAGCAGCCTTACAGGACAGGGCGTGAGCTACGAGCAGTACTTC.